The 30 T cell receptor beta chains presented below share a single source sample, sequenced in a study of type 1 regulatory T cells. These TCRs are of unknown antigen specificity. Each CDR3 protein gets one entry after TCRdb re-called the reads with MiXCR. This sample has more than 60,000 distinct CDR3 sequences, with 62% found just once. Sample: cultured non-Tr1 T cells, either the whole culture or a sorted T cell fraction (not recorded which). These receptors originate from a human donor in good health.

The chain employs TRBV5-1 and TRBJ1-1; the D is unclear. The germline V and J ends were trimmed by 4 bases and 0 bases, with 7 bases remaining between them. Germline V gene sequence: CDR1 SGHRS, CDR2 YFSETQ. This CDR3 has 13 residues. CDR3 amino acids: CASSNWVNTEAFF. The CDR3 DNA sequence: TGCGCCAGCAGCAACTGGGTGAACACTGAAGCTTTCTTT.

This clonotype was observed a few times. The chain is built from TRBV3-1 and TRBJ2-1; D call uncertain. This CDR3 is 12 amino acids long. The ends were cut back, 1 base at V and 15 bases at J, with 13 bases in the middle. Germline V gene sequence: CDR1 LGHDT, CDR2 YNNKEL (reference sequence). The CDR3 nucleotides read TGTGCCAGCAGCCAAGTAATTGGTGGCAGGTTCTTC. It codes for CASSQVIGGRFF.

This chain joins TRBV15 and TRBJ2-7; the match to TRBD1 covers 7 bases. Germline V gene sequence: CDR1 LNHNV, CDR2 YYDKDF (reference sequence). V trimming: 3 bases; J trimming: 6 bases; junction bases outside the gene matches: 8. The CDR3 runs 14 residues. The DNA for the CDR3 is TGTGCCACCAGCAGGGGAACAGGGGTGGGCGAGCAGTACTTC. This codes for CATSRGTGVGEQYF.

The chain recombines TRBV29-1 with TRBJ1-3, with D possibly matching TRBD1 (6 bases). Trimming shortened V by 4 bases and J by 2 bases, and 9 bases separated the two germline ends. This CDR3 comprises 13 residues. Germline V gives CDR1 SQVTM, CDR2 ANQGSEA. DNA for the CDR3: TGCAGCGTTGGGGACACCGCTGGAAACACCATATATTTT. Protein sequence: CSVGDTAGNTIYF.

The CDR3 loop reads CASSQGGGSSRRTQYF. In nucleotides, the CDR3 is TGTGCCAGCAGCCAAGGCGGCGGGAGCTCCAGGCGTACGCAGTATTTT. V and J are TRBV14 and TRBJ2-3, with 7 bases lining up with TRBD2. In germline, CDR1 is SGHDN, CDR2 FVKESK. With 1 base clipped from V and 8 bases from J, the junction kept 12 bases outside the gene matches. The CDR3 totals 16 residues.

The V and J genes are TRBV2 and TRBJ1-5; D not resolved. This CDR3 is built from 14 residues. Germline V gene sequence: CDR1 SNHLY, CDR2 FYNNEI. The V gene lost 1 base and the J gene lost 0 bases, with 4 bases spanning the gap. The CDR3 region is CASSEVTSNQPQHF. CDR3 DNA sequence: TGTGCCAGCAGTGAAGTGACTAGCAATCAGCCCCAGCATTTT.

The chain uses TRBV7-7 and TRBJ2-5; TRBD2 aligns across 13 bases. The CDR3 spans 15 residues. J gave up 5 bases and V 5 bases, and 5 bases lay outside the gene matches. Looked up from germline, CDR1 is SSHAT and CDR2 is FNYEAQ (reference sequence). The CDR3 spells CASSTSTSGRETQYF. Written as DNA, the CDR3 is TGTGCCAGCAGCACCTCGACTAGCGGGAGGGAGACCCAGTACTTC. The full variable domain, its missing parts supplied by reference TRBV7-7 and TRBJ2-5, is GAGVSQSPRYKVTKRGQDVTLRCDPISSHATLYWYQQALGQGPEFLTYFNYEAQPDKSGLPSDRFSAERPEGSISTLTIQRTEQRDSAMYRCASSTSTSGRETQYFGPGTRLLVL.

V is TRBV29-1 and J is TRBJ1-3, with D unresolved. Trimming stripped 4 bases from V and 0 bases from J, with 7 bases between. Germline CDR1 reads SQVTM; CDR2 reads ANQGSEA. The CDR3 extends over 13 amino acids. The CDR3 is CSVARSSGNTIYF. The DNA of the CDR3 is TGCAGCGTTGCACGGAGCTCTGGAAACACCATATATTTT.

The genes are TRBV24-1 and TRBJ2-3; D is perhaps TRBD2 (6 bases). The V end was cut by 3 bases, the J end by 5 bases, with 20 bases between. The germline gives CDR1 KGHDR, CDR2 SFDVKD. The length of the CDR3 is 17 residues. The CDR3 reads CATSDPLALAGGDTQYF. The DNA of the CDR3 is TGTGCCACCAGTGATCCGCTAGCGCTGGCGGGTGGAGATACGCAGTATTTT.

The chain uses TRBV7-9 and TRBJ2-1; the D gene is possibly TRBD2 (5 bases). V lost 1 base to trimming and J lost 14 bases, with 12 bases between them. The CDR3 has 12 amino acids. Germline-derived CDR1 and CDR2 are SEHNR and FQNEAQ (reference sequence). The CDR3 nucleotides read TGTGCCAGCAGCTTAGGAGCACTAGAGAAGTTCTTC. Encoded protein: CASSLGALEKFF.

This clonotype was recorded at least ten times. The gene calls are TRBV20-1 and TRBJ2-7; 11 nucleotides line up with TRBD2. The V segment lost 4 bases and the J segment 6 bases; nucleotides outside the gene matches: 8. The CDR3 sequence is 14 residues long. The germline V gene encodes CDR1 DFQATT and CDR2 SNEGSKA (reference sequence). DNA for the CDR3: TGCAGTGCTATAGAGACTAGCGGGAAACGCGAGCAGTACTTC. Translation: CSAIETSGKREQYF.

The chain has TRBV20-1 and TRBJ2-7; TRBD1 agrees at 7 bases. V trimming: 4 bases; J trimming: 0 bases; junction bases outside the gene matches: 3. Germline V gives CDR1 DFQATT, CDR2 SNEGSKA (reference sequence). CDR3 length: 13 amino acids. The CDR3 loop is CSATRDSSYEQYF. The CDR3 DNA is TGCAGTGCTACTCGGGACAGCTCCTACGAGCAGTACTTC.

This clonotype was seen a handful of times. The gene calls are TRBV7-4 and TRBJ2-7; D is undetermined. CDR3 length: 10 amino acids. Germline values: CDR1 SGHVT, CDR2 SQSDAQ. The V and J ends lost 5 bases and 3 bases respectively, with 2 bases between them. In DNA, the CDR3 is TGTGCCAGCAGCCGCTACGAGCAGTACTTC. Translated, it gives CASSRYEQYF.

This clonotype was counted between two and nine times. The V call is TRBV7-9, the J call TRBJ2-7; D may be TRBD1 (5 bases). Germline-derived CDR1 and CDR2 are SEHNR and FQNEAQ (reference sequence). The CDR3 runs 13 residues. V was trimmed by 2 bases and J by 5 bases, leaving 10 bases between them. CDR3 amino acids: CASSLYQGHEQYF. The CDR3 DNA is TGTGCCAGCAGCTTATACCAGGGTCACGAGCAGTACTTC.

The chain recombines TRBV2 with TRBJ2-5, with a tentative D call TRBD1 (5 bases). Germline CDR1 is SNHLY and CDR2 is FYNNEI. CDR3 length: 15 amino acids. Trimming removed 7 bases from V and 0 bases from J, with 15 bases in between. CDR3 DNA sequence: TGTGCCAGCAAGAGCAGGGCAATTTACCAAGAGACCCAGTACTTC. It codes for CASKSRAIYQETQYF.

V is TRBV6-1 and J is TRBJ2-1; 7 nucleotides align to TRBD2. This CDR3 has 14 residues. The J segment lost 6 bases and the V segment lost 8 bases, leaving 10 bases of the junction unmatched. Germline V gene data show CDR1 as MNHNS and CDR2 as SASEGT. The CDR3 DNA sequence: TGTGCCAGCTCTGAGACTAGCTTTGCCAATGAGCAGTTCTTC. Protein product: CASSETSFANEQFF.

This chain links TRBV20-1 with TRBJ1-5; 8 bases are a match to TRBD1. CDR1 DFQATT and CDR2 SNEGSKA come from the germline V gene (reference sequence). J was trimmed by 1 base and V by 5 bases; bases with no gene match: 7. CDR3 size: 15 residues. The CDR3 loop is CSAQDREESNQPQHF. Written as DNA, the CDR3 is TGCAGTGCTCAGGACAGGGAAGAGAGCAATCAGCCCCAGCATTTT.

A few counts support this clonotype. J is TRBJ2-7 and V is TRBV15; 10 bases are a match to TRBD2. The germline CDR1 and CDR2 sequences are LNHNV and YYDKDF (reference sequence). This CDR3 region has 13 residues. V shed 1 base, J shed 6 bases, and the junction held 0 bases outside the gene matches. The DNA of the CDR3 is TGTGCCACCAGCAGAGGGACTAGCGGCGAGCAGTACTTC. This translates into CATSRGTSGEQYF. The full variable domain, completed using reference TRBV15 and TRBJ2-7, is DAMVIQNPRYQVTQFGKPVTLSCSQTLNHNVMYWYQQKSSQAPKLLFHYYDKDFNNEADTPDNFQSRRPNTSFCFLDIRSPGLGDTAMYLCATSRGTSGEQYFGPGTRLTVT.

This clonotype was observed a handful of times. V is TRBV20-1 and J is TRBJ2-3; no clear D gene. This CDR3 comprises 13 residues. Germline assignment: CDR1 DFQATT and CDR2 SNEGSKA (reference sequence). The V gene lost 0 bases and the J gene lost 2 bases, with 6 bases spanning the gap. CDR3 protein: CSARELDTDTQYF. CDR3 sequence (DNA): TGCAGTGCTAGAGAGCTAGACACAGATACGCAGTATTTT.

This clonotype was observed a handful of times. CDR3 coding DNA: TGTGCCAGCAGCTTAGGACCGGGGGATACGCAGTATTTT. It codes for CASSLGPGDTQYF. The gene calls are TRBV7-2 and TRBJ2-3, with D possibly matching TRBD2 (5 bases). The germline V gene encodes CDR1 SGHTA and CDR2 FQGNSA. The CDR3 length is 13 residues. V was clipped by 1 base and J by 6 bases, with 8 bases between them. Looking up the rest from reference TRBV7-2 and TRBJ2-3 gives the full variable domain: GAGVSQSPSNKVTEKGKDVELRCDPISGHTALYWYRQSLGQGLEFLIYFQGNSAPDKSGLPSDRFSAERTGGSVSTLTIQRTQQEDSAVYLCASSLGPGDTQYFGPGTRLTVL.

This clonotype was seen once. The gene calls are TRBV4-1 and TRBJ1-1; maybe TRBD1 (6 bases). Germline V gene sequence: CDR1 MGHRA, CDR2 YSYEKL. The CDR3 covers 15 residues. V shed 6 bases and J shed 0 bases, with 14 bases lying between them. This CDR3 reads CASRQRDNLNTEAFF. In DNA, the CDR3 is TGCGCCAGCAGGCAACGGGACAACTTGAACACTGAAGCTTTCTTT.

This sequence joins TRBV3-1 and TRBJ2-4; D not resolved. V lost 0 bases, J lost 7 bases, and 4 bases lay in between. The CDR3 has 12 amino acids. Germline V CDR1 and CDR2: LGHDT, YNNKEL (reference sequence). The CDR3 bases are TGTGCCAGCAGCCAAGAGGGTAACATTCAGTACTTC. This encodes CASSQEGNIQYF.

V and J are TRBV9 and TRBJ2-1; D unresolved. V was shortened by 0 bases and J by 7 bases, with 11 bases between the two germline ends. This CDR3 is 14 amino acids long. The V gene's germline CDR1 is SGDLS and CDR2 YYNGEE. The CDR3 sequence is CASSVGVSSNEQFF. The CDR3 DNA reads TGTGCCAGCAGCGTAGGGGTTAGTTCGAATGAGCAGTTCTTC.

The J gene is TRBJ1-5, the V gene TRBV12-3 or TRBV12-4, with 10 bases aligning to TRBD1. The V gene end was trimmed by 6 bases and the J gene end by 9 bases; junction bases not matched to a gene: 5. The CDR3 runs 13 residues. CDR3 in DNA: TGTGCCAGCAGGAAGGGACAGGGGCCGCCCCAGCATTTT. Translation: CASRKGQGPPQHF.

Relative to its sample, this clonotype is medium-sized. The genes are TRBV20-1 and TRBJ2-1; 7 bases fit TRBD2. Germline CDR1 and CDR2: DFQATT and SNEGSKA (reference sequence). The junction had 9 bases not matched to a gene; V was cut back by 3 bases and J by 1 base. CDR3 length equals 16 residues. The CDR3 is CSARPLSSGSYNEQFF. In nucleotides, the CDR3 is TGCAGTGCTAGGCCCCTTTCTAGCGGTTCCTACAATGAGCAGTTCTTC.

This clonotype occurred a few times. CDR3 in amino acids: CASSSPGRTGGTEAFF. The CDR3 nucleotides read TGTGCCAGCAGCTCGCCGGGACGGACAGGGGGGACTGAAGCTTTCTTT. This rearrangement joins TRBV7-9 to TRBJ1-1, with 10 positions matching TRBD1. The CDR3 is 16 residues long. V lost 4 bases, J lost 5 bases, and 10 bases stayed unmatched. The V gene's germline CDR1 is SEHNR and CDR2 FQNEAQ (reference sequence).

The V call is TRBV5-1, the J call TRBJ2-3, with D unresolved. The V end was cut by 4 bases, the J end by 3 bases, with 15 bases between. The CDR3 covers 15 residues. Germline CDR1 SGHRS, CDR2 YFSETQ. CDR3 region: CASSLGSTPTDTQYF. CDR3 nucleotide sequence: TGCGCCAGCAGCCTCGGGTCGACACCTACAGATACGCAGTATTTT.

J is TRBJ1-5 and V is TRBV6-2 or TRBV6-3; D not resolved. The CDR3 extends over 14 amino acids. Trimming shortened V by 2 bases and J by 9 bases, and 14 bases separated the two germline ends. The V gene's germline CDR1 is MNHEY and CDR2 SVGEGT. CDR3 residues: CASSYVGNLPPQHF. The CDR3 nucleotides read TGTGCCAGCAGTTACGTAGGCAACCTCCCGCCCCAGCATTTT.

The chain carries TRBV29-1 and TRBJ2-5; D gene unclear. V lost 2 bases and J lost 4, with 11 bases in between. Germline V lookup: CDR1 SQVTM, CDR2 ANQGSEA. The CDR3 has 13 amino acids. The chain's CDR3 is CSVEMVIGETQYF. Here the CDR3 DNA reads TGCAGCGTTGAAATGGTGATCGGAGAGACCCAGTACTTC.

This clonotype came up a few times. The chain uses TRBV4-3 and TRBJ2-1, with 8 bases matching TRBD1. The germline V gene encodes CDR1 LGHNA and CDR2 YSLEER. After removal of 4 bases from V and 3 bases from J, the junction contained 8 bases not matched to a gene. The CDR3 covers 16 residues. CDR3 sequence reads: CASSPSRTGIYNEQFF. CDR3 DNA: TGCGCCAGCAGCCCCTCGCGGACAGGGATCTACAATGAGCAGTTCTTC.